This TCR beta chain was sequenced for a study of T cells in Graves' hyperthyroidism and ophthalmopathy. This clonotype was picked up a small number of times. RNA transcripts yielded amplified TCR beta CDR3 regions. A set of HTBI primers served as the primers for a first-round RT-PCR of the TCR CDR3. TCRdb reprocessed the multiplex PCR reads via MiXCR and lists one record per CDR3 protein. The sample gives about 380,000 distinct CDR3 sequences, under 20% of which show up once; around two fifths is in the top ten. Between the trimmed V and J ends, which lost 0 bases and 4 bases, there was a span of 20 bases. Germline V lookup: CDR1 KGHDR, CDR2 SFDVKD. The CDR3 has 18 residues.

The TCR sequence derives from a man between 18 and 35 years old with Graves' ophthalmopathy. The sequencing sample was made of blood. The V gene is TRBV24-1, the J gene TRBJ1-2; D gene uncertain. The CDR3 sequence: CATSDLRLVLPAGYGYTF. Here the CDR3 DNA reads TGTGCCACCAGTGATTTGCGTCTGGTACTCCCGGCAGGCTATGGCTACACCTTC.